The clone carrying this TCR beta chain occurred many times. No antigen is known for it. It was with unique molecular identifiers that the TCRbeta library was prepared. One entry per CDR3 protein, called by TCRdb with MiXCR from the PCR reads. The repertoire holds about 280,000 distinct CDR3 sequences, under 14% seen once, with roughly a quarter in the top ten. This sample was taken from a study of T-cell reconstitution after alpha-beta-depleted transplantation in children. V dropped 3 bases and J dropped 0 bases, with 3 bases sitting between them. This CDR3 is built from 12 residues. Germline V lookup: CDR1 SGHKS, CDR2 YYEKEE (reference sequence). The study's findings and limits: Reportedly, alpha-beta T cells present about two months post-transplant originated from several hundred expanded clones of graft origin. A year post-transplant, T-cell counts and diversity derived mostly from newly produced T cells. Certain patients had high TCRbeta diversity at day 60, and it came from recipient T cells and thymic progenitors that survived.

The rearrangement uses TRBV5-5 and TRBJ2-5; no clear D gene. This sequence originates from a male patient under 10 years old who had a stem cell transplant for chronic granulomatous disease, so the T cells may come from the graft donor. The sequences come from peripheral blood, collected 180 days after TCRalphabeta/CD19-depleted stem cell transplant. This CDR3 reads CASSWNQETQYF. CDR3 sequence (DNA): TGTGCCAGCAGCTGGAACCAAGAGACCCAGTACTTC.